This T cell receptor (beta chain) was profiled in a study of T cell responses to AZD1222 COVID-19 vaccine. Study-level results: Close to half of all spike-specific TCRs reportedly target regions of the variants that are unmutated. Females outnumbered males among donors, who were mostly white British; clonal diversity was possibly underestimated. Spike as a whole was targeted by vaccine-associated CD4 TCRs, dominant at 160-218 and 743-854.

The method was immunoSEQ multiplex PCR; TCRdb's version includes in-frame clones alone and lacks a portion of them. The table lists about 130,000 clones, about nine tenths of them singletons. Comment on this clone: The antigen remains undetermined.

V was clipped by 5 bases and J by 2 bases, with 8 bases between them. In germline, CDR1 is SGHRS, CDR2 YFSETQ. The CDR3 totals 12 residues. Specimen: peripheral blood, collected on day 0 of AZD1222 vaccination. The TCR originated in an adult in good health. The chain recombines TRBV5-1 with TRBJ2-7, with no clear D. The CDR3 DNA is TGCGCCAGCAGGGGTTCAACCTACGAGCAGTACTTC. It codes for CASRGSTYEQYF.